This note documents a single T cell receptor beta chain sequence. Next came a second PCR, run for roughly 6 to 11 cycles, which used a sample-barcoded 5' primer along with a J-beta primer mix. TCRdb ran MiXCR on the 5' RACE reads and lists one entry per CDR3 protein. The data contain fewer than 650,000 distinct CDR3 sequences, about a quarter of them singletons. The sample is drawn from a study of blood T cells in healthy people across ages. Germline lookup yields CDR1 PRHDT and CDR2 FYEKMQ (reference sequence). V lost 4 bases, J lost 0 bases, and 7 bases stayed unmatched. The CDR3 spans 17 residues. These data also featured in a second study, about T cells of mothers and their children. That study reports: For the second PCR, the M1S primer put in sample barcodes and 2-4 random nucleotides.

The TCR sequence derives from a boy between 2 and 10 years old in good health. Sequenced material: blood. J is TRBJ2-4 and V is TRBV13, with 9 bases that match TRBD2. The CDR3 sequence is CASSSYAGGLAKNIQYF. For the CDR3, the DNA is TGTGCCAGCAGCTCTTACGCGGGGGGGCTAGCCAAAAACATTCAGTACTTC.